The 15 T cell receptor beta chains reported below all come from one sample, sequenced in a study of blood T cells in healthy people across ages (dated by TCRdb to the mid-2010s). Receptor libraries were prepared by 5' RACE. The sequencer listed for this sample is Illumina HiSeq 2500. A second PCR of roughly 7 to 11 cycles was performed with a sample-barcoded 5' primer and a J-beta primer mix. TCRdb reworked the public reads: Q25 trimming with fastp, MiXCR clone assembly, productive beta chains retained. CDR3 protein duplicates are merged, each entry listing the most common genes and DNA. This sample gives about 970,000 distinct CDR3 sequences in total; just over 50% of them show up just once. Clones ranked in the top ten supply 20% to 25% of the sample. Sequencing used blood. The receptors shown here come from a woman between 55 and 75 years old in good health.

The rearrangement uses TRBV29-1 and TRBJ2-1; 8 bases fit TRBD2. The V segment lost 6 bases and the J segment 12 bases; nucleotides outside the gene matches: 10. This CDR3 has 12 amino acids. Germline V CDR1 and CDR2: SQVTM, ANQGSEA. The CDR3 region is CSVHGGGPTQFF. CDR3 sequence (DNA): TGCAGCGTCCACGGGGGGGGACCTACGCAGTTCTTC.

The chain couples TRBV6-5 to TRBJ1-1; no clear D gene. This CDR3 comprises 15 residues. Germline assignment: CDR1 MNHEY and CDR2 SVGAGI. Trimming stripped 0 bases from V and 0 bases from J, with 8 bases between. The CDR3 sequence: CASSYSYRMNTEAFF. DNA of the CDR3: TGTGCCAGCAGTTACTCTTACAGAATGAACACTGAAGCTTTCTTT.

Of note for this clonotype: One junction end disagrees with the germline gene, perhaps due to a read error. The CDR3 nucleotides read TGCAGCGCTGGAAGATACAAGGAGCAGTTCTTC. It translates to CSAGRYKEQFF. This chain connects TRBV29-1 to TRBJ2-1, with D hard to call. The CDR3 loop spans 11 amino acids. The germline V gene has CDR1 SQVTM and CDR2 ANQGSEA.

The chain links TRBV2 to TRBJ2-5; D might be TRBD1 (6 bases). The J call may not be correct, given that the DNA end is closer to TRBJ2-7. The CDR3 is made up of 12 amino acids. Germline values: CDR1 SNHLY, CDR2 FYNNEI. CDR3 nucleotide sequence: TGTGCCAGCGGGTTCAGGGGTTACGAGCAGTACTTC. Its translation is CASGFRGYEQYF.

This clonotype was seen a few times. The chain couples TRBV25-1 to TRBJ2-5; 12 nucleotides agree with TRBD2. J lost 3 bases, V lost 10 bases, and 3 bases had no gene match. CDR1 is MGHDK, CDR2 SYGVNS, per germline. This CDR3 region has 13 residues. CDR3 nucleotide sequence: TGTGCCACTCGGACTAGCGGGAAAGAGACCCAGTACTTC. Amino acids: CATRTSGKETQYF.

The chain couples TRBV28 to TRBJ2-1; D unclear. Germline V gene sequence: CDR1 MDHEN, CDR2 SYDVKM. V was clipped by 5 bases and J by 9 bases, with 11 bases between them. This CDR3 has 12 amino acids. The CDR3 here is CASSTSEGEQFF. The DNA for the CDR3 is TGTGCCAGCAGTACCTCAGAAGGTGAGCAGTTCTTC.

The chain carries TRBV20-1 and TRBJ2-3; the D is unclear. The CDR3 consists of 11 residues. V was clipped by 5 bases and J by 3 bases, with 6 bases between them. Germline V gene lookup returns CDR1 DFQATT and CDR2 SNEGSKA (reference sequence). The CDR3 region is CSAEETDTQYF. Here the CDR3 DNA reads TGCAGTGCTGAGGAAACAGATACGCAGTATTTT.

The chain couples TRBV7-9 to TRBJ2-5; the D gene is possibly TRBD1 (6 bases). Gene TRBJ2-7 matches the end of the DNA better, so the J call may be wrong. Germline CDR1 reads SEHNR; CDR2 reads FQNEAQ (reference sequence). The CDR3 has 14 residues. CDR3 sequence reads: CASNPGHHSYEQYF. The CDR3 DNA sequence: TGTGCCAGCAACCCGGGACACCACTCCTACGAGCAGTACTTC.

The chain combines TRBV20-1 with TRBJ1-1; tentative D call: TRBD1 (5 bases). CDR1 is DFQATT and CDR2 is SNEGSKA in the germline V gene (reference sequence). V was pared by 3 bases and J by 0 bases, with 14 bases between. The CDR3 covers 15 residues. The CDR3 region is CSASENQGLNTEAFF. As DNA, the CDR3 is TGCAGTGCTAGCGAAAACCAGGGATTGAACACTGAAGCTTTCTTT.

The chain links TRBV6-5 to TRBJ2-5, with TRBD1 identical over 9 bases. With 5 bases clipped from V and 11 bases from J, the junction kept 3 bases outside the gene matches. The germline V gene encodes CDR1 MNHEY and CDR2 SVGAGI. This CDR3 is built from 11 residues. CDR3 nucleotides: TGTGCCAGCAGTAGGGACAGGGAGCAGTACTTC. Translating gives CASSRDREQYF.

This CDR3 is CAWSQREPYEQYF. The CDR3 bases are TGTGCCTGGAGTCAGCGGGAACCCTACGAGCAGTACTTC. This chain links TRBV30 with TRBJ2-7; TRBD2 matches 7 bases. The CDR3 is 13 residues long. Per the germline V gene, CDR1 is GTSNPN and CDR2 is SVGIG (reference sequence). V lost 2 bases to trimming and J lost 2 bases; unmatched junction nucleotides: 3.

This clonotype has only a few counts. The chain links TRBV7-9 to TRBJ2-7, with 7 bases lining up with TRBD1. The CDR3 is 13 amino acids. The junction had 5 bases not matched to a gene; V was cut back by 4 bases and J by 5 bases. The germline V gene encodes CDR1 SEHNR and CDR2 FQNEAQ (reference sequence). CDR3 loop: CASSSTGLHEQYF. Here the CDR3 DNA reads TGTGCCAGCAGCTCGACAGGGCTCCACGAGCAGTACTTC.

The rearrangement uses TRBV28 and TRBJ1-1; D is unresolved. CDR3 length: 12 residues. The germline V and J ends were trimmed by 1 base and 10 bases, with 10 bases remaining between them. Germline V gene data show CDR1 as MDHEN and CDR2 as SYDVKM. CDR3 DNA sequence: TGTGCCAGCAGTTTATTAACCGGGCGAGCTTTCTTT. This encodes CASSLLTGRAFF.

On this clonotype itself: A read error may account for a junction end that differs from germline. The chain has TRBV12-3 or TRBV12-4 and TRBJ2-2, with D perhaps TRBD1 or TRBD2 (6 bases each). The CDR3 runs 14 residues. CDR3 sequence (DNA): TGTACCAGCAGTAGCAGGGGAGGAAACGGGGAGCTGTTTTTT. It codes for CTSSSRGGNGELFF.

The CDR3 sequence is CAISRGQGTDTQYF. The CDR3 nucleotides are TGTGCCATCTCTCGGGGACAGGGAACAGATACGCAGTATTTT. The chain recombines TRBV10-3 with TRBJ2-3; 9 bases agree with TRBD1. The CDR3 runs 14 residues. Trimming took 8 bases from V and 3 from J; bases not matched to a gene: 6. Per germline, CDR1 ENHRY and CDR2 SYGVKD.